This is a list of T cell receptor beta chains from one sample in a study of blood T cell repertoires in COVID-19. Some clones are missing from TCRdb's copy, which holds only in-frame ones; the method was immunoSEQ multiplex PCR. Of a few hundred thousand clones in the sample, more than 80% were seen once. Sequenced material: PBMCs or T cells enriched from blood (not recorded which). These receptors originate from a young man who had recovered from COVID-19. Both conserved end residues are part of each CDR3.

CASSDLSRGLSGNTIYF,TRBV2
CASSLGTGKPQHF,TRBV7-7
CASSQRTGELFF,TRBV3-1/TRBV3-2
CASSLAAGGSYEQYF,TRBV5-1
CASSLTAAGLGNEQFF,TRBV7-9
CASSPSLSDMNTEAFF,TRBV18
CASSLGAGGYTDTQYF,TRBV13
CASSQEGTIAKNIQYF,TRBV4-2
CASSRGASNYGYTF,TRBV19
CASSLALQETQYF,TRBV5-4
CASGPDRHLPYEQYF,TRBV12-5
CASSPDRDTEAFF,TRBV7-2
CASSQDWASGSYEQYF,TRBV4-3
CASSPRQGVWNTEAFF,TRBV14
CASSLGAGNSPLHF,TRBV5-5
CASSQDVPHRGNLAKNIQYF,TRBV4-3
CASSTNRDRDGYTF,TRBV7-9
CASSGTRALNTEAFF,TRBV7-9
CSVAGTGLYEQYF,TRBV29-1
CASSPQEYLQNTGELFF,TRBV4-2
CASSYLTGGIFYEQYF,TRBV6-5
CASSFGRVYTGELFF,TRBV5-8
CASSQDLSSGNQPQHF,TRBV4-3
CASRQGAREKLFF,TRBV4-1
CASSLSPLPEAFF,TRBV12-3/TRBV12-4
CASGLPRQGARGYTF,TRBV28
CASSPLPGQGAKLFF,TRBV3-1/TRBV3-2
CASTETGGQEAFF,TRBV2